This T cell receptor beta chain was recorded in a study of identical twins. This clonotype turned up a few times. Antigen unknown. Notes on the study in general: Shared out-of-frame alpha sequences (those common to twins) showed excess low generation probability. Abundant beta clonotypes from cord blood had fewer insertions, unlike memory repertoires, which showed none. Twins shared beta out-of-frame sequences in excess, but this excess was weaker.

The CDR3 runs to 17 residues. V lost 3 bases and J 0 bases, leaving 12 bases between the germline ends. Each cDNA held unique molecular identifiers, and template switching gave it a universal primer site. TCRdb reprocessed the 5' RACE reads via MiXCR and lists one record per CDR3 protein. The profile shows more than 400,000 distinct CDR3 sequences, over 12% of them singletons. This sample also appeared in a second study, on yellow fever vaccine responses in identical twins.

The receptor's source is a woman younger than 35 in good health. The specimen was CD4+ T cells sorted from blood. This chain uses TRBV12-3 or TRBV12-4 with TRBJ1-6; D is unresolved. The CDR3 sequence: CASSFGIESSYNSPLHF. In nucleotides, the CDR3 is TGTGCCAGCAGTTTTGGGATCGAGAGCTCCTATAATTCACCCCTCCACTTT.